The entry below describes one T cell receptor beta chain. This sample is part of a study of blood T cell repertoires in COVID-19. Deletions cut 5 bases from V and 8 bases from J, with 16 bases between. The CDR3 totals 14 residues. Germline V gives CDR1 MDHEN, CDR2 SYDVKM. Repertoires were generated with immunoSEQ multiplex PCR, while TCRdb's copy carries only in-frame clones and drops some. Of about 390,000 clones in the sample, 87% were seen once. Sample: PBMCs or T cells enriched from blood (not recorded which). This receptor was obtained from a woman aged 45-65 years who had recovered from COVID-19. V usage is TRBV28 and J usage is TRBJ2-1, with D possibly TRBD1 on 6 matching bases. The CDR3 is CASSPIQGAHEQFF. The CDR3 nucleotides read TGTGCCAGCAGTCCAATACAGGGAGCTCATGAGCAGTTCTTC.